The next 23 T cell receptor beta chains were all read from a single sample in a study of regulatory T cells in long-lasting Graves disease. The TCR beta library used iRepertoire HTBI primers with Arm-PCR amplification of CDR3. TCRdb re-analysed the multiplex PCR reads in MiXCR, keeping a single row per CDR3 protein. Among under 300,000 distinct CDR3 sequences, roughly 21% were seen once, and the ten largest hold over 11%. This sample's time point: newly diagnosed GD, antithyroid drugs for less than 3 months. The TCR library was made from RNA extracted from PBMCs. Sequenced material: peripheral blood mononuclear cells (PBMCs), taken at new diagnosis, from a patient treated with antithyroid drugs. Receptor source: a female donor with Graves disease.

Notes on this clonotype: A much larger clone lies one base from this, so it may be a read error. The chain recombines TRBV7-9 with TRBJ2-5; 8 positions match TRBD1. This CDR3 has 15 amino acids. Per the germline V gene, CDR1 is SEHNR and CDR2 is FQNEAQ (reference sequence). In DNA, the CDR3 is TGTGCCAGCAGCTTAGCGACAGGGGCGTCGGAGACCCAGTGCTTC. Protein product: CASSLATGASETQCF.

This clonotype was picked up many times. The chain carries TRBV5-1 and TRBJ2-4; perhaps TRBD2 as D (6 bases). The CDR3 is 17 amino acids. V gave up 5 bases and J gave up 4 bases, with 22 bases separating them. The germline V gene has CDR1 SGHRS and CDR2 YFSETQ. The CDR3 is CASSSRVKQEGKNIQYF. The CDR3 DNA sequence: TGCGCCAGCAGTTCCCGGGTGAAGCAGGAGGGGAAAAACATTCAGTACTTC.

This clonotype was picked up many times. The chain has TRBV6-1 and TRBJ1-5, with D possibly TRBD1 on 5 matching bases. The germline CDR1 and CDR2 sequences are MNHNS and SASEGT. The CDR3 length is 13 residues. V gave up 6 bases and J gave up 4 bases, with 10 bases separating them. CDR3 nucleotide sequence: TGTGCCAGCAGGCAGGGACTGAATCAGCCCCAGCATTTT. Translation gives CASRQGLNQPQHF.

CDR3 DNA: TGTGCCAGCAGCTTAATACAGGGGCGCTACAATGAGCAGTTCTTC. It is translated as CASSLIQGRYNEQFF. The chain recombines TRBV7-3 with TRBJ2-1; 7 bases fit TRBD1. The CDR3 is 15 residues long. The germline V gene has CDR1 SGHTA and CDR2 FQGTGA. V shed 1 base, J shed 3 bases, and the junction held 3 bases outside the gene matches.

V gene TRBV7-9 combines with J gene TRBJ2-7; 10 bases align to TRBD2. The length of the CDR3 is 15 residues. The V and J ends lost 1 base and 4 bases, in that order; junction bases with no gene match: 4. Germline loops: CDR1 SEHNR, CDR2 FQNEAQ (reference sequence). The CDR3 protein is CASSLGIAGGYEQYF. In DNA, the CDR3 is TGTGCCAGCAGCTTAGGGATAGCGGGAGGTTACGAGCAGTACTTC.

In its sample, this clonotype was seen many times. The chain couples TRBV7-2 to TRBJ1-3; no definite D call. The V end lost 1 base, the J end lost 5 bases, and 12 bases lay between the germline ends. Germline CDR1 reads SGHTA; CDR2 reads FQGNSA. CDR3 length: 15 amino acids. The CDR3 DNA is TGTGCCAGCAGCTTAGACGGGCAGCTCCGAAACACCATATATTTT. Translated, it gives CASSLDGQLRNTIYF.

The chain recombines TRBV10-3 with TRBJ2-3; a weak D match, TRBD2 (5 bases). CDR1 and CDR2 (germline): ENHRY, SYGVKD. The CDR3 contains 14 residues. V dropped 8 bases and J dropped 4 bases, with 16 bases sitting between them. The CDR3 loop reads CAIAKGDVSDTQYF. The CDR3 coding sequence is TGTGCCATCGCCAAGGGAGACGTGTCAGATACGCAGTATTTT.

This clonotype was counted many times. This sequence joins TRBV6-5 and TRBJ2-5; no clear D. V was clipped by 0 bases and J by 4 bases, with 9 bases between them. In germline, CDR1 is MNHEY, CDR2 SVGAGI. CDR3 length: 14 residues. CDR3 sequence (DNA): TGTGCCAGCAGTTACTCGACCGGGCCAGAGACCCAGTACTTC. Translating gives CASSYSTGPETQYF.

The chain links TRBV11-2 to TRBJ2-1; D may be TRBD2 (5 bases). V lost 0 bases to trimming and J lost 8 bases, with 8 bases between them. The V gene's germline CDR1 is SGHAT and CDR2 FQNNGV. CDR3 length equals 13 residues. The DNA of the CDR3 is TGTGCCAGCAGCTTAGATCTAGCCGATGAGCAGTTCTTC. It specifies CASSLDLADEQFF. Full variable domain (missing parts from reference TRBV11-2 and TRBJ2-1): EAGVAQSPRYKIIEKRQSVAFWCNPISGHATLYWYQQILGQGPKLLIQFQNNGVVDDSQLPKDRFSAERLKGVDSTLKIQPAKLEDSAVYLCASSLDLADEQFFGPGTRLTVL.

About this clonotype: This may be a read error: a much more frequent sequence differs by one nucleotide. The chain uses TRBV4-3 and TRBJ2-1; no definite D call. Per germline, CDR1 LGHNA and CDR2 YSLEER. Trimming took off 4 bases at V and 0 bases at J, with 10 bases between the two ends. The CDR3 spans 15 residues. The CDR3 reads CASSRESVSYNEQFF. DNA for the CDR3: TGCGCCAGCAGCCGGGAATCAGTCTCCTACAATGAGCAGTTCTTC.

There are many counts of this clonotype. This chain connects TRBV15 to TRBJ2-1, with 14 bases lining up with TRBD2. The CDR3 is 15 residues long. With 5 bases clipped from V and 8 bases from J, the junction kept 5 bases outside the gene matches. Germline V gene lookup returns CDR1 LNHNV and CDR2 YYDKDF (reference sequence). This CDR3 reads CATSLRLAGGDEQFF. The CDR3 coding sequence is TGTGCCACCAGCCTTAGACTAGCGGGGGGGGATGAGCAGTTCTTC.

In its sample, this clonotype was seen many times. The chain links TRBV11-2 to TRBJ2-3; TRBD1 might be the D (5 bases). V was clipped by 2 bases and J by 6 bases, with 9 bases between them. Germline-derived CDR1 and CDR2 are SGHAT and FQNNGV. The CDR3 loop spans 13 amino acids. CDR3 protein: CASSLPGLDTQYF. CDR3 DNA: TGTGCCAGCAGCTTACCAGGGTTGGATACGCAGTATTTT.

This clonotype was seen ten or more times. The genes are TRBV28 and TRBJ1-2; D possibly corresponds to TRBD1 (5 bases). Trimming shortened V by 5 bases and J by 9 bases, and 16 bases separated the two germline ends. The CDR3 extends over 13 amino acids. CDR1 and CDR2 (germline): MDHEN, SYDVKM. As DNA, the CDR3 is TGTGCCAGCAGTCTACGGGGGGGAAGGAGCTACACCTTC. The encoded protein is CASSLRGGRSYTF.

The J gene is TRBJ2-1, the V gene TRBV2; no firm D call. The CDR3 sequence is 15 residues long. From germline, CDR1 is SNHLY and CDR2 FYNNEI. V was shortened by 0 bases and J by 6 bases, with 12 bases between the two germline ends. The CDR3, as DNA: TGTGCCAGCAGTGAAGCTGGGCTGGCGCTCAATGAGCAGTTCTTC. Protein sequence: CASSEAGLALNEQFF.

Concerning this clonotype: The DNA is left out, because the CDR3 cannot be placed on it with certainty; the CDR3 is given as TCRdb lists it. V usage is TRBV7-2 and J usage is TRBJ2-1; the table gives TRBD2 as D, unverified against the DNA. Germline V gives CDR1 SGHTA, CDR2 FQGNSA. The CDR3 length is 21 residues, termini included. CDR3 residues: CASSFYICSASSGSSVDEQFF.

Regarding this clonotype: A much larger clone differs from this one at a single base, so this may be a read error. The chain recombines TRBV12-3 or TRBV12-4 with TRBJ2-3, with D possibly matching TRBD2 (5 bases). Near its end, the DNA agrees better with TRBJ2-7, so the J call may be wrong. The CDR3 length is 13 residues. The DNA for the CDR3 is TGTGCCAGCAGCCTTTCGGAATGGAGGGAGCAGTACTTC. Amino acids: CASSLSEWREQYF.

This clonotype was counted many times. The gene calls are TRBV10-3 and TRBJ2-1; TRBD1 agrees at 7 bases. This CDR3 comprises 13 residues. The junction had 6 bases not matched to a gene; V was cut back by 4 bases and J by 9 bases. Per germline, CDR1 ENHRY and CDR2 SYGVKD. The chain's CDR3 is CAISAGTVSEQFF. The CDR3 region has the DNA TGTGCCATCAGTGCGGGGACAGTATCTGAGCAGTTCTTC.

On this clonotype: A much more abundant neighbour one base away suggests this may be a read error. V gene TRBV12-3 or TRBV12-4 combines with J gene TRBJ2-2; no clear D. The CDR3 has 15 residues. V gave up 4 bases and J gave up 0 bases, with 9 bases separating them. In nucleotides, the CDR3 is TGTGCCAGCAGTTGGTTGGAGTCGAACACCGGGGAGCTGTTTTTT. The encoded protein is CASSWLESNTGELFF.

This chain connects TRBV7-2 to TRBJ2-1; TRBD2 matches at 10 bases. Trimming cost V 5 bases and J 7 bases; bases outside gene matches: 8. There are 15 residues in the CDR3. Germline values: CDR1 SGHTA, CDR2 FQGNSA. The CDR3 loop reads CASSRASGRTNEQFF. As DNA, the CDR3 is TGTGCCAGCAGCCGGGCTAGCGGGAGAACGAATGAGCAGTTCTTC.

This clonotype showed up just a few times. The chain joins TRBV5-1 to TRBJ1-3; maybe TRBD1 (6 bases). Germline loops: CDR1 SGHRS, CDR2 YFSETQ. V lost 0 bases and J 2 bases, leaving 9 bases between the germline ends. CDR3 length: 15 residues. The CDR3 DNA reads as TGCGCCAGCAGCTTGGGGACAGCCGCTGGAAACACCATATATTTT. This gives the protein CASSLGTAAGNTIYF.

This clonotype was detected ten times or more. This chain connects TRBV7-9 to TRBJ2-7, with a weak D call TRBD2 (6 bases). Trimming removed 5 bases from V and 2 bases from J, with 16 bases in between. The germline gives CDR1 SEHNR, CDR2 FQNEAQ (reference sequence). The CDR3 is made up of 15 amino acids. The CDR3 DNA reads TGTGCCAGCAGCCACACGGTCGGGGGAACCTACGAGCAGTACTTC. This sequence encodes CASSHTVGGTYEQYF.

As to this clonotype: Possible read error: a much larger clone is one base away. Because it lacks the conserved phenylalanine or tryptophan at the end, this CDR3 is likely a read error. The J gene is TRBJ2-1, the V gene TRBV27, with 8 bases that match TRBD2. The CDR3 covers 14 residues. Per the germline V gene, CDR1 is MNHEY and CDR2 is SMNVEV (reference sequence). Trimming cost V 8 bases and J 2 bases; bases outside gene matches: 5. CDR3 residues: CASWREVAYNEQFS. The CDR3 DNA follows: TGTGCCAGCTGGCGGGAGGTGGCCTACAATGAGCAGTTCTCC.

This clonotype was counted many times. The J gene is TRBJ2-1, the V gene TRBV11-3; TRBD2 agrees at 8 bases. This CDR3 spans 15 amino acids. The J segment lost 9 bases and the V segment lost 4 bases, leaving 11 bases of the junction unmatched. Germline CDR1 reads SGHNT; CDR2 reads YENEEA. DNA of the CDR3: TGTGCCAGCAGCTCCCTCGGGGGGGGGCTGGGTGAGCAGTTCTTC. It is translated as CASSSLGGGLGEQFF.